These T cell receptor beta chains were read from a single sample in a study of cytomegalovirus exposure and HLA in healthy donors. The method was immunoSEQ multiplex PCR; TCRdb's version includes in-frame clones alone and lacks a portion of them. Of about 130,000 clones detected, roughly three quarters appear once; the ten largest clones hold around 3%. The specimen was PBMCs. The receptor set was obtained from a man in his forties in good health and CMV-seronegative. Both conserved end residues are part of each CDR3. A D gene is named only where the DNA matches it firmly. Size is stated for part of the rows, as once, few or many counts, or as a class when the clone is expanded.

clone size	V gene	J gene	D gene	CDR3 DNA	CDR3 protein
few	TRBV18	TRBJ2-1	TRBD2	TGTGCCAGCTCAGGACTAGCGGGGGGAACCTACAATGAGCAGTTCTTC	CASSGLAGGTYNEQFF
-	TRBV2	TRBJ1-2	TRBD1	TGTGCCAGCAGTGGGACAGGGGGCAGCTATGGCTACACCTTC	CASSGTGGSYGYTF
-	TRBV4-3	TRBJ2-3	TRBD2	TGCGCCAGCAGCCGCGGGGGGAGCACAGATACGCAGTATTTT	CASSRGGSTDTQYF
few	TRBV7-9	TRBJ2-7	TRBD1	TGTGCCAGCAGCTTAGTTACAGGGGCTAACGAGCAGTACTTC	CASSLVTGANEQYF
-	TRBV5-1	TRBJ2-7	TRBD2	TGCGCCAGCAGCTTGCTGAGCGGGGGAATCTACGAGCAGTACTTC	CASSLLSGGIYEQYF
many	TRBV6-5	TRBJ1-2	-	TGTGCCAGCAGTTCCCTGGGACACTCTAACTATGGCTACACCTTC	CASSSLGHSNYGYTF
-	TRBV7-2	TRBJ2-7	TRBD2	TGTGCCAGCAGCCCCCACCAGCCGGGACTAGCGGGAGGTTACTACGAGCAGTACTTC	CASSPHQPGLAGGYYEQYF
-	TRBV7-2	TRBJ2-5	-	TGTGCCAGCAGCCCGGGAGCTAAAAGGGAGACCCAGTACTTC	CASSPGAKRETQYF
-	TRBV6-6	TRBJ1-6	-	TGTGCCAGCAGTTCCCAGGAAAATTCACCCCTCCACTTT	CASSSQENSPLHF
once	TRBV7-3	TRBJ2-1	TRBD2	TGTGCCAGCAGTGAGGGACTAGGAGTGGGCAATGAGCAGTTCTTC	CASSEGLGVGNEQFF
-	TRBV30	TRBJ1-6	-	TGTGCCTGGAGTCCAGGTTATGATTCCCCCCTCCACTTT	CAWSPGYDSPLHF
-	TRBV6-5	TRBJ1-5	-	TGTGCCAGCAGCGACTCGGGGATTGGCAATCAGCCCCAGCATTTT	CASSDSGIGNQPQHF
-	TRBV5-6	TRBJ2-3	TRBD1	TGTGCCAGCAGCTTGCTTCGGACAGGGGGCTTAGATACGCAGTATTTT	CASSLLRTGGLDTQYF
-	TRBV20-1	TRBJ1-1	-	TGCAGTAGGGGGGGCACTGAAGCTTTCTTT	CSRGGTEAFF
-	TRBV29-1	TRBJ2-1	TRBD2	TGCAGCGTGGCGGGACTAGCGGGAGACTCCGGCAATGAGCAGTTCTTC	CSVAGLAGDSGNEQFF
-	TRBV7-9	TRBJ2-7	-	TGTGCCATCTCTACTCCAGGGGACTACGGGGAGCAGTACTTC	CAISTPGDYGEQYF
few	TRBV10-2	TRBJ2-5	TRBD1	TGCGCCAGCAGTGGCTCCCCCTCGCAGACAGGGATCGACCAAGAGACCCAGTACTTC	CASSGSPSQTGIDQETQYF
-	TRBV11-2	TRBJ2-2	-	TGTGCCAGCAGCTCCTTTAGGGGCCTAGAGCTGTTTTTT	CASSSFRGLELFF
-	TRBV20-1	TRBJ1-5	-	TGCAGTGTAGGTCTTAGCTCGCCCCAGCATTTT	CSVGLSSPQHF
-	TRBV5-1	TRBJ2-7	-	TGCGCCAGCAGCTTCCAGGGAAACGAGCAGTACTTC	CASSFQGNEQYF